These 31 T cell receptor beta chains came from one sample sequenced in a study of cytomegalovirus exposure and HLA in healthy donors. Both 60 Vbeta primers and 13 Jbeta primers went into the PCR. Measured with immunoSEQ multiplex PCR; TCRdb has only the in-frame clones, and not every one. The data hold approximately 160,000 clones, with about four fifths observed a single time. Material for sequencing was PBMCs. The receptors were gathered from a young woman in good health and CMV-seronegative.

CDR3 loop: CASTPRSGGGTDTQYF. The CDR3 DNA reads TGTGCCAGCACCCCCCGCTCTGGAGGGGGCACAGATACGCAGTATTTT. This chain uses TRBV7-9 with TRBJ2-3, with D maybe TRBD2 (6 bases). V lost 7 bases and J lost 1, with 18 bases in between. Germline V gives CDR1 SEHNR, CDR2 FQNEAQ (reference sequence). CDR3 length equals 16 residues.

The chain has TRBV28 and TRBJ1-2, with TRBD1 as a possible D gene (6 bases). This CDR3 is 15 amino acids long. Trimming took 6 bases from V and 3 from J, leaving 17 bases between them. Germline CDR1 reads MDHEN; CDR2 reads SYDVKM. CDR3 residues: CASSRITGNDYGYTF. DNA of the CDR3: TGTGCCAGCAGCCGTATCACAGGGAATGACTATGGCTACACCTTC.

V gene TRBV28 combines with J gene TRBJ2-7; TRBD1 matches 9 bases. Germline V gene data show CDR1 as MDHEN and CDR2 as SYDVKM. CDR3 length: 14 residues. V shed 6 bases and J 5 bases; nucleotides not matched to a gene: 8. The DNA for the CDR3 is TGTGCCAGCAGAGGGACAGGGAGTCCCAACGAGCAGTACTTC. The encoded protein is CASRGTGSPNEQYF.

This chain joins TRBV28 and TRBJ2-7, with TRBD2 matching 7 bases. The CDR3 length is 15 residues. Germline V gene lookup returns CDR1 MDHEN and CDR2 SYDVKM. Losses at the gene ends were 4 bases for V and 0 bases for J; bases not matched to a gene: 6. The CDR3 spells CASSSVGRSSYEQYF. The CDR3 DNA follows: TGTGCCAGCAGTTCCGTCGGGAGGAGCTCCTACGAGCAGTACTTC.

The CDR3 coding sequence is TGTGCCAGCAGTGACCGACAGGGTTACACTGAAGCTTTCTTT. Protein sequence: CASSDRQGYTEAFF. V is TRBV6-5 and J is TRBJ1-1; 7 bases map to TRBD1. The CDR3 sequence is 14 residues long. V shed 5 bases and J 3 bases; nucleotides not matched to a gene: 6. Germline values: CDR1 MNHEY, CDR2 SVGAGI.

V usage is TRBV13 and J usage is TRBJ2-3, with 7 bases aligning to TRBD1. The trim removed 5 bases at V and 0 bases at J, leaving 8 bases unmatched. This CDR3 contains 16 residues. CDR1 and CDR2 from the germline V gene are PRHDT and FYEKMQ (reference sequence). CDR3 coding DNA: TGTGCCAGCAGCCCACGGTTGACAGGGAGCACAGATACGCAGTATTTT. Its protein is CASSPRLTGSTDTQYF.

The CDR3 protein is CASSPSRDKGGHGYTF. Written as DNA, the CDR3 is TGTGCCAGTAGTCCATCCCGGGACAAGGGGGGGCATGGCTACACCTTC. V usage is TRBV19 and J usage is TRBJ1-2, with a tentative D call TRBD1 (6 bases). Looked up from germline, CDR1 is LNHDA and CDR2 is SQIVND (reference sequence). Trimming removed 5 bases at V and 6 bases at J, with 22 bases between. There are 16 residues in the CDR3.

The chain recombines TRBV28 with TRBJ1-5, with D maybe TRBD1 (6 bases). There are 15 residues in the CDR3. Trimming took off 5 bases at V and 2 bases at J, with 13 bases between the two ends. From germline, CDR1 is MDHEN and CDR2 SYDVKM. This CDR3 is CASSAAGVGNQPQHF. The CDR3 bases are TGTGCCAGCAGTGCTGCAGGGGTAGGCAATCAGCCCCAGCATTTT.

The CDR3 reads CASSIRRGQGDNEQFF. As DNA, the CDR3 is TGTGCCAGTAGTATTCGTCGGGGACAGGGAGACAATGAGCAGTTCTTC. The chain has TRBV19 and TRBJ2-1; 9 nucleotides line up with TRBD1. There are 16 residues in the CDR3. The V segment lost 3 bases and the J segment 5 bases; nucleotides outside the gene matches: 8. Germline V lookup: CDR1 LNHDA, CDR2 SQIVND (reference sequence).

V is TRBV13 and J is TRBJ2-7, with D perhaps matching TRBD2 (5 bases). Germline-derived CDR1 and CDR2 are PRHDT and FYEKMQ (reference sequence). Trimming stripped 6 bases from V and 3 bases from J, with 12 bases between. The CDR3 is 13 residues long. The CDR3 region is CASSPLGSYEQYF. In DNA, the CDR3 is TGTGCCAGCAGTCCCCTGGGGAGCTACGAGCAGTACTTC. The complete variable domain, with remaining parts taken from reference TRBV13 and TRBJ2-7, reads AAGVIQSPRHLIKEKRETATLKCYPIPRHDTVYWYQQGPGQDPQFLISFYEKMQSDKGSIPDRFSAQQFSDYHSELNMSSLELGDSALYFCASSPLGSYEQYFGPGTRLTVT.

J is TRBJ2-7 and V is TRBV14; D is unclear. Trimming cost V 4 bases and J 6 bases, with 13 bases left between them. This CDR3 region has 13 residues. Germline V gives CDR1 SGHDN, CDR2 FVKESK. The DNA of the CDR3 is TGTGCCAGCAGCCGGTCTCGACTGGGCGAGCAGTACTTC. This translates into CASSRSRLGEQYF. Variable domain in full (rest from reference TRBV14 and TRBJ2-7): EAGVTQFPSHSVIEKGQTVTLRCDPISGHDNLYWYRRVMGKEIKFLLHFVKESKQDESGMPNNRFLAERTGGTYSTLKVQPAELEDSGVYFCASSRSRLGEQYFGPGTRLTVT.

This clone appeared a single time. The chain employs TRBV7-2 and TRBJ1-4, with 7 positions matching TRBD1. The V segment lost 5 bases and the J segment 5 bases; nucleotides outside the gene matches: 5. The germline V gene encodes CDR1 SGHTA and CDR2 FQGNSA. This CDR3 contains 14 residues. The CDR3 region is CASSPGQQNEKLFF. CDR3 in DNA: TGTGCCAGCAGCCCGGGACAGCAAAATGAAAAACTGTTTTTT.

This chain connects TRBV7-3 to TRBJ2-2, with D possibly matching TRBD1 (6 bases). The V gene lost 4 bases and the J gene lost 4 bases, with 19 bases spanning the gap. Germline values: CDR1 SGHTA, CDR2 FQGTGA. The length of the CDR3 is 17 residues. The CDR3 region is CASSSRGRGSGTGELFF. As DNA, the CDR3 is TGTGCCAGCAGCTCCAGGGGTAGGGGCAGTGGCACCGGGGAGCTGTTTTTT. The variable domain in full, with the rest retrieved from reference TRBV7-3 and TRBJ2-2, is GAGVSQTPSNKVTEKGKYVELRCDPISGHTALYWYRQSLGQGPEFLIYFQGTGAADDSGLPNDRFFAVRPEGSVSTLKIQRTERGDSAVYLCASSSRGRGSGTGELFFGEGSRLTVL.

CDR3 region: CASSVGLVVGQAYNEQFF. CDR3 nucleotides: TGTGCCAGCAGCGTAGGTTTGGTTGTGGGACAGGCGTACAATGAGCAGTTCTTC. The chain links TRBV9 to TRBJ2-1; 8 bases are shared with TRBD1. CDR3 size: 18 residues. CDR1 SGDLS and CDR2 YYNGEE come from the germline V gene. With 0 bases clipped from V and 4 bases from J, the junction kept 12 bases outside the gene matches.

The genes are TRBV7-9 and TRBJ1-2; D unresolved. Trimming took 5 bases from V and 0 from J, leaving 10 bases between them. Germline CDR1 and CDR2: SEHNR and FQNEAQ (reference sequence). The CDR3 sequence is 14 residues long. The CDR3 sequence is CASSLDLANYGYTF. The DNA of the CDR3 is TGTGCCAGCAGCCTCGACTTAGCTAACTATGGCTACACCTTC.

The chain recombines TRBV11-2 with TRBJ2-2, with D possibly matching TRBD2 (6 bases). CDR1 and CDR2 (germline): SGHAT, FQNNGV. The CDR3 totals 14 residues. Trimming removed 2 bases at V and 5 bases at J, with 9 bases between. The CDR3 DNA reads TGTGCCAGCAGCTTACAGCGGGTTACCGGGGAGCTGTTTTTT. Its protein product is CASSLQRVTGELFF.

The chain carries TRBV7-8 and TRBJ2-7; 10 nucleotides align to TRBD1. The CDR3 length is 16 residues. J lost 1 base, V lost 3 bases, and 6 bases had no gene match. Germline CDR1 reads SGHVS; CDR2 reads FQNEAQ. CDR3 DNA: TGTGCCAGCAGCTTTCTTCCGGGACAGGGGTCCTACGAGCAGTACTTC. Protein product: CASSFLPGQGSYEQYF.

This chain links TRBV5-3 with TRBJ1-2, with a weak D call TRBD1 (6 bases). TRBV5-3 is an open reading frame whose function is uncertain. The V end was cut by 4 bases, the J end by 8 bases, with 12 bases between. The CDR3 is 12 amino acids. The CDR3 bases are TGTGCCAGAAGCCCAGGGGTGGGGGGCTACACCTTC. This translates into CARSPGVGGYTF.

The V and J genes are TRBV14 and TRBJ2-7, with 13 bases that match TRBD2. Trimming cost V 1 base and J 8 bases; bases outside gene matches: 8. This CDR3 has 16 amino acids. Germline lookup yields CDR1 SGHDN and CDR2 FVKESK. CDR3 nucleotides: TGTGCCAGCAGCCAAGCACCGGGACTAGCGGGGTCGAAGCAGTACTTC. Translation gives CASSQAPGLAGSKQYF.

The chain joins TRBV28 to TRBJ2-3; 8 nucleotides align to TRBD2. The CDR3 is 19 residues long. V was clipped by 10 bases and J by 7 bases; unmatched bases: 28. Germline values: CDR1 MDHEN, CDR2 SYDVKM. For the CDR3, the DNA is TGTGCCACCTTGCTCGTTCGTATGGGGACTAGTTGGGCCCAGAATACGCAGTATTTT. This gives the protein CATLLVRMGTSWAQNTQYF.

The genes are TRBV7-2 and TRBJ2-3, with no clear D. The germline V gene encodes CDR1 SGHTA and CDR2 FQGNSA. The CDR3 is 15 amino acids. V lost 1 base, J lost 4 bases, and 12 bases lay in between. In nucleotides, the CDR3 is TGTGCCAGCAGCTTAGACACGTTTTCCCCAGATACGCAGTATTTT. This translates into CASSLDTFSPDTQYF.

The chain uses TRBV29-1 and TRBJ2-7, with 12 positions matching TRBD1. The CDR3 contains 12 residues. J was trimmed by 6 bases and V by 6 bases; bases with no gene match: 3. Germline CDR1 and CDR2: SQVTM and ANQGSEA. The CDR3 here is CSVGTGGGEQYF. The CDR3 DNA reads TGCAGCGTAGGGACAGGGGGCGGCGAGCAGTACTTC.

The chain joins TRBV6-5 to TRBJ2-1, with 11 bases fitting TRBD2. The V segment lost 7 bases and the J segment 4 bases; nucleotides outside the gene matches: 3. The CDR3 covers 14 residues. Germline lookup yields CDR1 MNHEY and CDR2 SVGAGI. The CDR3 loop is CASTRLAGYNEQFF. In DNA, the CDR3 is TGTGCCAGCACCAGACTAGCGGGATACAATGAGCAGTTCTTC.

CDR3 in amino acids: CASRNSGIPRYGYTF. As DNA, the CDR3 is TGTGCCAGCAGGAACTCAGGGATTCCCCGCTATGGCTACACCTTC. The chain couples TRBV28 to TRBJ1-2; D may be TRBD1 (5 bases). CDR3 length: 15 amino acids. The germline V gene has CDR1 MDHEN and CDR2 SYDVKM. V lost 6 bases, J lost 4 bases, and 18 bases lay in between.

The chain combines TRBV19 with TRBJ2-5; D is possibly TRBD1 (5 bases). Germline assignment: CDR1 LNHDA and CDR2 SQIVND (reference sequence). This CDR3 has 13 residues. V lost 5 bases to trimming and J lost 5 bases, with 12 bases between them. As DNA, the CDR3 is TGTGCCAGTAGTGTGGACACGAGGGAGACCCAGTACTTC. Amino acid sequence: CASSVDTRETQYF.

This clone has more than one count but fewer than ten. This chain links TRBV5-6 with TRBJ2-2, with a weak D call TRBD1 (5 bases). The CDR3 is 15 amino acids. CDR1 is SGHDT, CDR2 YYEEEE, per germline. The V end lost 4 bases, the J end lost 5 bases, and 15 bases lay between the germline ends. The CDR3 protein is CASSLFQGGTGELFF. The CDR3 coding sequence is TGTGCCAGCAGCCTATTTCAGGGTGGGACCGGGGAGCTGTTTTTT.

This clone appeared once. The V call is TRBV15, the J call TRBJ2-1; 8 nucleotides match TRBD2. From germline, CDR1 is LNHNV and CDR2 YYDKDF (reference sequence). CDR3 size: 16 residues. The V segment lost 2 bases and the J segment 1 base; nucleotides outside the gene matches: 4. CDR3 protein: CATSRSRLASYNEQFF. The CDR3, as DNA: TGTGCCACCAGCAGATCCCGACTAGCGTCCTACAATGAGCAGTTCTTC.

The chain recombines TRBV19 with TRBJ2-5; D call uncertain. Looked up from germline, CDR1 is LNHDA and CDR2 is SQIVND (reference sequence). The CDR3 loop spans 13 amino acids. The V gene lost 0 bases and the J gene lost 2 bases, with 4 bases spanning the gap. Written as DNA, the CDR3 is TGTGCCAGTAGTATAGATAGTCAAGAGACCCAGTACTTC. It is translated as CASSIDSQETQYF.

This clone was counted a few times. Here the CDR3 DNA reads TGTGCCAGCAGTACGGGGACACCCGAAGCTTTCTTT. Residues: CASSTGTPEAFF. The chain recombines TRBV4-2 with TRBJ1-1; a weak D match, TRBD1 (6 bases). The CDR3 is made up of 12 amino acids. Trimming removed 6 bases from V and 8 bases from J, with 13 bases in between. Germline CDR1 and CDR2: LGHNA and YNFKEQ.

The J gene is TRBJ2-2, the V gene TRBV28; D remains unclear. The CDR3 is 12 amino acids. V lost 5 bases, J lost 9 bases, and 10 bases lay in between. Germline CDR1 reads MDHEN; CDR2 reads SYDVKM. CDR3 DNA: TGTGCCAGCAGTCTAGTTGGCCGGGAGCTGTTTTTT. It codes for CASSLVGRELFF.

The V call is TRBV7-9, the J call TRBJ2-7; D is possibly TRBD2 (5 bases). The ends were cut back, 8 bases at V and 1 base at J, with 9 bases in the middle. Germline CDR1 reads SEHNR; CDR2 reads FQNEAQ (reference sequence). The CDR3 is 12 residues long. The CDR3 DNA follows: TGTGCCAGCTCCGGGGTGTCCTACGAGCAGTACTTC. Protein product: CASSGVSYEQYF.